This T cell receptor (beta chain) was recovered during a study of technical replicates of blood from four donors. Libraries were prepared by immunoSEQ multiplex PCR; TCRdb keeps only in-frame clonotypes and omits some of them. This sample has roughly 81,000 clones, with less than 98% found just once. V gave up 5 bases and J gave up 5 bases, with 13 bases separating them. The V gene's germline CDR1 is SEHNR and CDR2 FQNEAQ (reference sequence). The CDR3 loop spans 13 amino acids. This clonotype was obtained from a human donor in good health. The V gene is TRBV7-9, the J gene TRBJ2-7; D possibly corresponds to TRBD1 (6 bases). Sequencing was carried out using T cells isolated from PBMCs. As DNA, the CDR3 is TGTGCCAGCAGCGTCGTCAGGGACAACGAGCAGTACTTC. It specifies CASSVVRDNEQYF.